The 9 T cell receptor beta chains listed next were all sequenced from one sample in a study of CD8 T cells in Susac syndrome. An input of roughly 0.45 to 1 ug of RNA was subjected to reverse transcription using random hexamers. TCRdb independently ran MiXCR on the immunoSEQ multiplex PCR reads; one entry per CDR3 protein. The sample holds about 160,000 distinct CDR3 sequences, about 93% seen once. The sequenced sample was CD4+ T cells from PBMCs. The receptors shown here come from a human donor in good health.

The chain carries TRBV6-6 and TRBJ2-1, with TRBD1 identical over 9 bases. Trimming removed 5 bases from V and 1 base from J; junction bases left unmatched: 0. The germline gives CDR1 MNHNY, CDR2 SVGAGI (reference sequence). This CDR3 spans 14 amino acids. In DNA, the CDR3 is TGTGCCAGCAGTGGGACAGGGTCCTACAATGAGCAGTTCTTC. Translation gives CASSGTGSYNEQFF.

The chain has TRBV6-1 and TRBJ2-6, with TRBD1 as a possible D gene (8 bases). The germline V gene has CDR1 MNHNS and CDR2 SASEGT. The CDR3 is 18 residues long. With 4 bases removed from V and 0 bases from J, the gap between germline ends came to 16 bases. CDR3 region: CASSGHRGGTSGANVLTF. CDR3 DNA sequence: TGTGCCAGCAGTGGGCACAGGGGGGGGACCTCTGGGGCCAACGTCCTGACTTTC.

The chain has TRBV5-6 and TRBJ2-1; D gene ambiguous. CDR1 SGHDT and CDR2 YYEEEE come from the germline V gene. The CDR3 runs 12 residues. V shed 1 base and J shed 12 bases, with 11 bases lying between them. The chain's CDR3 is CASSLLGQRQFF. CDR3 DNA: TGTGCCAGCAGCTTGTTAGGGCAGAGGCAGTTCTTC. The whole variable domain, filled in from reference TRBV5-6 and TRBJ2-1, reads DAGVTQSPTHLIKTRGQQVTLRCSPKSGHDTVSWYQQALGQGPQFIFQYYEEEERQRGNFPDRFSGHQFPNYSSELNVNALLLGDSALYLCASSLLGQRQFFGPGTRLTVL.

The chain links TRBV2 to TRBJ1-5; D is unclear. The V and J ends lost 6 bases and 0 bases respectively, with 6 bases between them. The CDR3 has 13 residues. Looked up from germline, CDR1 is SNHLY and CDR2 is FYNNEI. The CDR3 spells CASRGNSNQPQHF. The CDR3 DNA sequence: TGTGCCAGCAGAGGTAATAGCAATCAGCCCCAGCATTTT.

V is TRBV5-4 and J is TRBJ2-1; 10 bases map to TRBD2. The V gene's germline CDR1 is SGHNT and CDR2 YYREEE (reference sequence). The CDR3 has 16 residues. V lost 3 bases and J lost 7; bases outside the gene matches: 10. CDR3 in DNA: TGTGCCAGCAGCTCTAGCGGGGGTGTTCTGGGGAATGAGCAGTTCTTC. It yields the protein CASSSSGGVLGNEQFF.

The chain joins TRBV7-9 to TRBJ1-2, with D tentatively TRBD1 (5 bases). Deletions cut 5 bases from V and 5 bases from J, with 18 bases between. The CDR3 extends over 15 amino acids. Looked up from germline, CDR1 is SEHNR and CDR2 is FQNEAQ (reference sequence). CDR3 residues: CASSHPGGEGYGYTF. The CDR3 coding sequence is TGTGCCAGCAGCCATCCGGGGGGAGAAGGGTATGGCTACACCTTC.

The V gene is TRBV14, the J gene TRBJ1-6, with D uncertain. Germline CDR1 and CDR2: SGHDN and FVKESK. The CDR3 contains 14 residues. V was shortened by 4 bases and J by 7 bases, with 11 bases between the two germline ends. CDR3 sequence: CASSLGPGNSPLHF. The CDR3 bases are TGTGCCAGCAGCCTCGGACCGGGGAATTCACCCCTCCACTTT.

CDR3 sequence reads: CSASTIQGNQPQHF. Here the CDR3 DNA reads TGCAGTGCCAGCACCATACAGGGGAACCAGCCCCAGCATTTT. The V gene is TRBV20-1, the J gene TRBJ1-5; 7 bases fit TRBD1. This CDR3 spans 14 amino acids. Per the germline V gene, CDR1 is DFQATT and CDR2 is SNEGSKA (reference sequence). With V trimmed by 6 bases and J by 7 bases, 12 bases remained unmatched.

The genes are TRBV7-3 and TRBJ2-5; D is uncertain. Per the germline V gene, CDR1 is SGHTA and CDR2 is FQGTGA. This CDR3 is 13 amino acids long. V was shortened by 0 bases and J by 3 bases, with 5 bases between the two germline ends. CDR3 coding DNA: TGTGCCAGCAGCTTAACGTACAAAGAGACCCAGTACTTC. Residues: CASSLTYKETQYF.